Below, 17 T cell receptor beta chains from the same sample are listed, as sequenced in a study of T cell changes during pregnancy in multiple sclerosis. Clones were read by immunoSEQ multiplex PCR, and TCRdb kept only the in-frame ones, dropping some. The sample contains about 75,000 clones, more than 80% of which appear only once. Sequencing used peripheral blood, obtained in the first trimester of pregnancy. Source of these receptors: a female donor in good health, enrolled as a control in a pregnancy study.

The chain is built from TRBV5-1 and TRBJ2-1, with 13 positions matching TRBD2. This CDR3 has 17 residues. Germline assignment: CDR1 SGHRS and CDR2 YFSETQ. Trimming cost V 3 bases and J 8 bases; bases outside gene matches: 11. This CDR3 is CASSSQAGTSGVYEQFF. CDR3 in DNA: TGCGCCAGCAGCTCACAGGCGGGGACTAGCGGGGTGTATGAGCAGTTCTTC.

CDR3 sequence (DNA): TGTGCCAGCAGTCGGGGGAACATTCAGTACTTC. Translation gives CASSRGNIQYF. The chain links TRBV2 to TRBJ2-4, with TRBD2 as a possible D gene (6 bases). V was cut by 5 bases and J by 7 bases, with 6 bases left in between. The germline V gene has CDR1 SNHLY and CDR2 FYNNEI. The CDR3 runs to 11 residues.

The sample holds one count of this clone. The chain combines TRBV5-1 with TRBJ1-1; D might be TRBD1 (6 bases). Germline V gene data show CDR1 as SGHRS and CDR2 as YFSETQ. Trimming shortened V by 4 bases and J by 0 bases, and 13 bases separated the two germline ends. There are 15 residues in the CDR3. CDR3 in amino acids: CASSPGGQMNTEAFF. CDR3 bases: TGCGCCAGCAGCCCGGGGGGACAAATGAACACTGAAGCTTTCTTT.

The CDR3 nucleotides are TGTGCCAGCAGCTTAGAAGTGGCAGTTTATGGCTACACCTTC. Translation gives CASSLEVAVYGYTF. The V gene is TRBV7-9, the J gene TRBJ1-2; D is unclear. V was trimmed by 1 base and J by 5 bases, leaving 11 bases between them. Germline V gives CDR1 SEHNR, CDR2 FQNEAQ (reference sequence). The CDR3 is made up of 14 amino acids.

J is TRBJ1-3 and V is TRBV27; 11 nucleotides align to TRBD1. V trimming: 4 bases; J trimming: 2 bases; junction bases outside the gene matches: 4. Germline V gene data show CDR1 as MNHEY and CDR2 as SMNVEV (reference sequence). This CDR3 spans 16 amino acids. CDR3 amino acids: CASSSWTGGTGNTIYF. The CDR3 DNA reads TGTGCCAGCAGTTCCTGGACAGGGGGCACTGGAAACACCATATATTTT.

Only one count was recorded for this clone. The chain recombines TRBV5-1 with TRBJ2-3, with D unclear. CDR3 size: 15 residues. V lost 4 bases to trimming and J lost 5 bases, with 17 bases between them. From germline, CDR1 is SGHRS and CDR2 YFSETQ. The CDR3 DNA follows: TGCGCCAGCAGCCTCAGACTCGACCGCCGAGATACGCAGTATTTT. Translated, it gives CASSLRLDRRDTQYF.

This sequence joins TRBV9 and TRBJ1-2; tentative D call: TRBD1 (6 bases). Between the trimmed V and J ends, which lost 4 bases and 7 bases, there was a span of 17 bases. This CDR3 is built from 14 residues. The germline CDR1 and CDR2 sequences are SGDLS and YYNGEE. The CDR3, as DNA: TGTGCCAGCAGCCCGGGACAAGAGAGCCGTGGCTACACCTTC. Its translation is CASSPGQESRGYTF.

This clone appeared once. V gene TRBV11-2 combines with J gene TRBJ2-7, with 9 bases that match TRBD1. Looked up from germline, CDR1 is SGHAT and CDR2 is FQNNGV. The V gene end was trimmed by 4 bases and the J gene end by 5 bases; junction bases not matched to a gene: 9. The CDR3 loop spans 15 amino acids. DNA of the CDR3: TGTGCCAGCAGCTCTCCGGGACAGGGAGCCAACGAGCAGTACTTC. Translating gives CASSSPGQGANEQYF.

This chain uses TRBV6-6 with TRBJ1-5; 9 bases map to TRBD1. This CDR3 contains 15 residues. J lost 4 bases, V lost 6 bases, and 7 bases had no gene match. The germline CDR1 and CDR2 sequences are MNHNY and SVGAGI (reference sequence). This chain's CDR3 is CASSRRDRANQPQHF. The CDR3 nucleotides read TGTGCCAGCAGCCGACGGGACAGGGCTAATCAGCCCCAGCATTTT.

The V gene is TRBV28, the J gene TRBJ2-7; 7 bases match TRBD2. The CDR3 length is 14 residues. Per the germline V gene, CDR1 is MDHEN and CDR2 is SYDVKM. After removal of 5 bases from V and 0 bases from J, the junction contained 4 bases not matched to a gene. This chain's CDR3 is CASSLGGGSYEQYF. Here the CDR3 DNA reads TGTGCCAGCAGTCTGGGGGGGGGCTCCTACGAGCAGTACTTC.

J is TRBJ2-5 and V is TRBV7-2; perhaps TRBD2 as D (6 bases). Trimming pared 2 bases from V and 1 base from J, leaving 11 bases between. The CDR3 runs 15 residues. Germline CDR1 and CDR2: SGHTA and FQGNSA. The CDR3 here is CASSLSRDFQETQYF. The CDR3 nucleotides are TGTGCCAGCAGCTTATCCCGGGACTTCCAAGAGACCCAGTACTTC.

This chain links TRBV6-5 with TRBJ2-7, with 7 bases that match TRBD2. CDR3 length equals 13 residues. V was clipped by 0 bases and J by 8 bases; unmatched bases: 4. CDR1 is MNHEY, CDR2 SVGAGI, per germline. CDR3 DNA: TGTGCCAGCAGTTACTCGGGGGGGTTACAGCAGTACTTC. This sequence encodes CASSYSGGLQQYF.

This chain links TRBV4-1 with TRBJ1-2, with 8 bases matching TRBD1. This CDR3 contains 15 residues. J lost 4 bases, V lost 0 bases, and 4 bases had no gene match. The germline CDR1 and CDR2 sequences are MGHRA and YSYEKL. The chain's CDR3 is CASSQDRGRSYGYTF. CDR3 bases: TGCGCCAGCAGCCAAGACAGGGGGCGATCCTATGGCTACACCTTC.

This chain links TRBV7-9 with TRBJ2-2; D possibly corresponds to TRBD2 (6 bases). The V and J ends lost 5 bases and 5 bases respectively, with 6 bases between them. Germline V gene data show CDR1 as SEHNR and CDR2 as FQNEAQ (reference sequence). This CDR3 has 12 residues. CDR3 coding DNA: TGTGCCAGCAGCGCGGGAACCGGGGAGCTGTTTTTT. It yields the protein CASSAGTGELFF.

The rearrangement uses TRBV4-3 and TRBJ2-4, with 8 bases that match TRBD2. The CDR3 is made up of 15 amino acids. Trimming at V came to 4 bases and at J to 7 bases, leaving 9 bases not matched to a gene. Germline V gene sequence: CDR1 LGHNA, CDR2 YSLEER. The CDR3 sequence: CASSRVPGLGNIQYF. For the CDR3, the DNA is TGCGCCAGCAGCCGCGTCCCGGGACTAGGGAACATTCAGTACTTC.

This clone was observed a few times. This chain joins TRBV6-1 and TRBJ1-2; D perhaps matches TRBD1 (5 bases). This CDR3 is 16 amino acids long. V dropped 3 bases and J dropped 4 bases, with 18 bases sitting between them. Germline CDR1 and CDR2: MNHNS and SASEGT. DNA of the CDR3: TGTGCCAGCAGTGATTGGGGGGTCGGCAAAGCCTATGGCTACACCTTC. This sequence encodes CASSDWGVGKAYGYTF.

The rearrangement links TRBV18 to TRBJ2-1; tentatively, D is TRBD1 (6 bases). Trimming cost V 4 bases and J 4 bases, with 14 bases left between them. CDR3 length: 15 amino acids. CDR1 and CDR2 (germline): KGHSH, LQKENI. The CDR3 coding sequence is TGTGCCAGCTCACAGGGGACACCTGCGTACAATGAGCAGTTCTTC. Residues: CASSQGTPAYNEQFF. The full variable domain, completed using reference TRBV18 and TRBJ2-1, is NAGVMQNPRHLVRRRGQEARLRCSPMKGHSHVYWYRQLPEEGLKFMVYLQKENIIDESGMPKERFSAEFPKEGPSILRIQQVVRGDSAAYFCASSQGTPAYNEQFFGPGTRLTVL.